This T cell receptor beta chain is drawn from a study of post-analysis software for immune sequencing data. Study findings and constraints: Clustering by F measure revealed strong co-clustering among samples prepared together in one batch. When patients were compared with controls, a handful of TRBV segments were more frequent, TRBV5-6, TRBV5-1 and TRBV20-1 among them. When compared against controls, multiple sclerosis patients showed significantly lower normalized Chao1 diversity.

V was shortened by 3 bases and J by 5 bases, with 4 bases between the two germline ends. The CDR3 totals 11 residues. CDR1 and CDR2 from the germline V gene are SGHDT and YYEEEE. In this sample, this clonotype turned up many times. The antigen remains unidentified. Researchers reported that TCR beta cDNA libraries carried unique molecular identifiers. One entry per CDR3 protein, called by TCRdb with MiXCR from the PCR reads. The sample holds about 820,000 distinct CDR3 sequences, roughly 58% seen once. Sequencing was performed on blood. This chain uses TRBV5-6 with TRBJ2-3; D is uncertain. This TCR came from a girl under 18 with multiple sclerosis. For the CDR3, the DNA is TGTGCCAGCAGCTACCGAGATACGCAGTATTTT. Translating gives CASSYRDTQYF.